A single sample gave rise to the 29 T cell receptor beta chains below, sequenced in a study of cytomegalovirus exposure and HLA in healthy donors. Use of 60 Vbeta and 13 Jbeta primers characterized the PCR. Produced via immunoSEQ multiplex PCR; TCRdb's table is partial and in-frame only. The table lists 54,000 or so clones, approximately 70% of them singletons, with 15% to 20% in the top ten. The sample taken for sequencing was PBMCs. The receptors come from a woman in her fifties or sixties in good health and CMV-seropositive.

This chain uses TRBV4-2 with TRBJ2-7; 8 bases agree with TRBD1. Germline CDR1 reads LGHNA; CDR2 reads YNFKEQ. With 2 bases clipped from V and 5 bases from J, the junction kept 8 bases outside the gene matches. There are 15 residues in the CDR3. The CDR3 protein is CASSQSRDRPHEQYF. The CDR3 DNA reads TGTGCCAGCAGCCAAAGCCGGGACAGGCCCCACGAGCAGTACTTC.

The chain couples TRBV7-8 to TRBJ1-2, with 7 bases lining up with TRBD1. V dropped 4 bases and J dropped 4; count of bases not matched to a gene: 0. The length of the CDR3 is 12 residues. Germline values: CDR1 SGHVS, CDR2 FQNEAQ. Written as DNA, the CDR3 is TGTGCCAGCAGCTGGGACAGCTATGGCTACACCTTC. As protein: CASSWDSYGYTF.

The rearrangement joins TRBV5-1 to TRBJ1-2; a possible D gene is TRBD1 (6 bases). CDR1 is SGHRS, CDR2 YFSETQ, per germline. V gave up 4 bases and J gave up 0 bases, with 13 bases separating them. This CDR3 has 15 residues. The CDR3 protein is CASSTGGGPNYGYTF. For the CDR3, the DNA is TGCGCCAGCAGCACGGGGGGGGGCCCTAACTATGGCTACACCTTC.

The gene calls are TRBV2 and TRBJ1-2, with 7 bases fitting TRBD1. The CDR3 length is 15 residues. The J segment lost 0 bases and the V segment lost 5 bases, leaving 6 bases of the junction unmatched. In germline, CDR1 is SNHLY, CDR2 FYNNEI. CDR3 sequence reads: CASSFPGQTNYGYTF. CDR3 DNA: TGTGCCAGCAGTTTCCCGGGACAGACTAACTATGGCTACACCTTC.

This CDR3 reads CASSLVSGGARETQYF. The CDR3 region has the DNA TGTGCCAGCAGCTTAGTAAGCGGGGGGGCCCGGGAGACCCAGTACTTC. The chain has TRBV7-6 and TRBJ2-5, with 10 positions matching TRBD2. Trimming took 1 base from V and 5 from J; bases not matched to a gene: 7. Germline V lookup: CDR1 SGHVS, CDR2 FNYEAQ. CDR3 size: 16 residues.

This chain links TRBV6-5 with TRBJ1-1; TRBD1 agrees at 10 bases. Trimming removed 8 bases from V and 3 bases from J; junction bases left unmatched: 0. Germline V CDR1 and CDR2: MNHEY, SVGAGI. This CDR3 is built from 12 residues. The CDR3 loop reads CASGQGDTEAFF. CDR3 coding DNA: TGTGCCAGCGGACAGGGGGACACTGAAGCTTTCTTT.

This chain joins TRBV2 and TRBJ1-2; TRBD1 matches at 7 bases. The V gene's germline CDR1 is SNHLY and CDR2 FYNNEI. The V segment lost 6 bases and the J segment 4 bases; nucleotides outside the gene matches: 8. CDR3 size: 14 residues. CDR3 protein: CASRGEDRRYGYTF. Written as DNA, the CDR3 is TGTGCCAGCAGAGGAGAGGACAGGCGCTATGGCTACACCTTC.

The chain is built from TRBV5-1 and TRBJ2-2, with D maybe TRBD2 (5 bases). Deletions cut 0 bases from V and 9 bases from J, with 18 bases between. The germline V gene encodes CDR1 SGHRS and CDR2 YFSETQ. This CDR3 is built from 16 residues. The CDR3 is CASSLAVLETSRELFF. CDR3 nucleotides: TGCGCCAGCAGCTTGGCCGTACTAGAGACTTCCAGGGAGCTGTTTTTT.

This chain joins TRBV7-4 and TRBJ2-1; 12 bases agree with TRBD2. The CDR3 totals 15 residues. Germline trimming cut 5 bases from V and 4 bases from J; bases unmatched to any gene: 3. Germline-derived CDR1 and CDR2 are SGHVT and SQSDAQ. The CDR3 spells CASSPGTSGYNEQFF. CDR3 DNA sequence: TGTGCCAGCAGCCCCGGGACTAGCGGGTACAATGAGCAGTTCTTC.

The chain recombines TRBV10-3 with TRBJ1-5; 7 bases match TRBD1. Germline assignment: CDR1 ENHRY and CDR2 SYGVKD. V lost 4 bases to trimming and J lost 5 bases; unmatched junction nucleotides: 5. This CDR3 is 14 amino acids long. The CDR3 DNA is TGTGCCATCAGTGGACAGGGCCTTGATCAGCCCCAGCATTTT. Protein product: CAISGQGLDQPQHF.

V gene TRBV6-5 combines with J gene TRBJ1-1; 7 bases match TRBD1. The CDR3 is made up of 12 amino acids. Germline loops: CDR1 MNHEY, CDR2 SVGAGI. J gave up 7 bases and V 6 bases, and 5 bases lay outside the gene matches. CDR3 residues: CASRRQGLEAFF. CDR3 DNA: TGTGCCAGCAGAAGACAGGGACTTGAAGCTTTCTTT.

The gene calls are TRBV4-2 and TRBJ2-3; D may be TRBD2 (5 bases). V lost 0 bases and J 2 bases, leaving 6 bases between the germline ends. The CDR3 spans 14 residues. Germline CDR1 LGHNA, CDR2 YNFKEQ. CDR3 sequence (DNA): TGTGCCAGCAGCCAAGAGGACTCCACAGATACGCAGTATTTT. Its protein is CASSQEDSTDTQYF.

The chain couples TRBV10-3 to TRBJ1-2; the match to TRBD1 covers 8 bases. V lost 10 bases, J lost 3 bases, and 10 bases stayed unmatched. CDR3 size: 14 residues. Germline V lookup: CDR1 ENHRY, CDR2 SYGVKD. The CDR3 here is CATIQGERHYGYTF. Written as DNA, the CDR3 is TGTGCCACGATACAGGGGGAAAGACACTATGGCTACACCTTC.

The CDR3 sequence: CASTPEPSGSTDTQYF. The CDR3 bases are TGTGCCAGCACTCCAGAGCCCAGCGGTAGCACAGATACGCAGTATTTT. The chain couples TRBV28 to TRBJ2-3; D might be TRBD2 (5 bases). The V gene lost 7 bases and the J gene lost 0 bases, with 17 bases spanning the gap. Germline V gene data show CDR1 as MDHEN and CDR2 as SYDVKM. The CDR3 runs to 16 residues. Combining the CDR3 with reference TRBV28 and TRBJ2-3 gives the whole variable domain DVKVTQSSRYLVKRTGEKVFLECVQDMDHENMFWYRQDPGLGLRLIYFSYDVKMKEKGDIPEGYSVSREKKERFSLILESASTNQTSMYLCASTPEPSGSTDTQYFGPGTRLTVL.

The chain couples TRBV6-6 to TRBJ1-2; TRBD1 matches 8 bases. The CDR3 runs to 12 residues. The J segment lost 7 bases and the V segment lost 4 bases, leaving 2 bases of the junction unmatched. Germline V gene sequence: CDR1 MNHNY, CDR2 SVGAGI (reference sequence). This CDR3 is CASSLQGGGYTF. CDR3 DNA: TGTGCCAGCAGTTTACAGGGGGGTGGCTACACCTTC.

CDR3 sequence reads: CASSITGTAETQYF. In nucleotides, the CDR3 is TGTGCCAGCAGCATTACCGGGACAGCAGAGACCCAGTACTTC. This rearrangement joins TRBV13 to TRBJ2-5; TRBD1 matches at 7 bases. V lost 5 bases, J lost 4 bases, and 7 bases stayed unmatched. Germline values: CDR1 PRHDT, CDR2 FYEKMQ (reference sequence). This CDR3 spans 14 amino acids.

The chain combines TRBV30 with TRBJ1-4; no definite D call. CDR1 GTSNPN and CDR2 SVGIG come from the germline V gene (reference sequence). Between the trimmed V and J ends, which lost 3 bases and 0 bases, there was a span of 8 bases. The CDR3 spans 14 residues. CDR3 DNA sequence: TGTGCCTGGAGGTTCTCTGCAACTAATGAAAAACTGTTTTTT. It codes for CAWRFSATNEKLFF.

This sequence joins TRBV2 and TRBJ1-2, with 8 bases matching TRBD1. The trim removed 6 bases at V and 6 bases at J, leaving 3 bases unmatched. This CDR3 region has 12 residues. CDR1 and CDR2 (germline): SNHLY, FYNNEI. CDR3: CASRQQGDGYTF. The DNA for the CDR3 is TGTGCCAGCAGGCAACAGGGGGATGGCTACACCTTC.

This clone has only a few counts. V gene TRBV7-2 combines with J gene TRBJ2-1; 8 nucleotides line up with TRBD2. CDR3 length: 17 residues. Germline CDR1 SGHTA, CDR2 FQGNSA. V lost 5 bases to trimming and J lost 0 bases; unmatched junction nucleotides: 9. CDR3 nucleotide sequence: TGTGCCAGCAGCCCACCCGAACGGGGGGGCTCCTACAATGAGCAGTTCTTC. It is translated as CASSPPERGGSYNEQFF. The whole variable domain, filled in from reference TRBV7-2 and TRBJ2-1, reads GAGVSQSPSNKVTEKGKDVELRCDPISGHTALYWYRQSLGQGLEFLIYFQGNSAPDKSGLPSDRFSAERTGGSVSTLTIQRTQQEDSAVYLCASSPPERGGSYNEQFFGPGTRLTVL.

This clone was detected a few times. The genes are TRBV12-2 and TRBJ1-1. TRBV12-2 is termed a pseudogene. CDR3 length: 16 amino acids. The CDR3 nucleotides are TGTGCAAGTCGCTTAGGAGGAGATCCCCGGGGGACTGAAGCTTTCTTT. This sequence encodes CASRLGGDPRGTEAFF.

This chain uses TRBV2 with TRBJ2-5, with D perhaps TRBD2 (5 bases). The CDR3 extends over 11 amino acids. Germline-derived CDR1 and CDR2 are SNHLY and FYNNEI. V was pared by 8 bases and J by 5 bases, with 9 bases between. CDR3 protein: CASRRGETQYF. CDR3 DNA sequence: TGTGCCAGCCGCCGAGGGGAGACCCAGTACTTC.

The chain combines TRBV10-3 with TRBJ1-3; D possibly corresponds to TRBD1 (6 bases). The CDR3 contains 16 residues. The ends were cut back, 0 bases at V and 0 bases at J, with 9 bases in the middle. Germline loops: CDR1 ENHRY, CDR2 SYGVKD. The CDR3 is CAISESLGGSGNTIYF. CDR3 sequence (DNA): TGTGCCATCAGTGAGTCATTAGGGGGCTCTGGAAACACCATATATTTT.

The V gene is TRBV10-3, the J gene TRBJ2-1; 7 nucleotides match TRBD1. The CDR3 contains 14 residues. The V gene end was trimmed by 2 bases and the J gene end by 5 bases; junction bases not matched to a gene: 3. CDR1 is ENHRY and CDR2 is SYGVKD in the germline V gene. CDR3 sequence (DNA): TGTGCCATCAGTGAGGACAGGGATAACAATGAGCAGTTCTTC. Protein sequence: CAISEDRDNNEQFF.

This rearrangement joins TRBV4-3 to TRBJ2-7; TRBD2 matches at 7 bases. V lost 0 bases to trimming and J lost 7 bases; unmatched junction nucleotides: 3. Germline CDR1 and CDR2: LGHNA and YSLEER. The CDR3 loop spans 13 amino acids. The CDR3 loop is CASSQDREGEQYF. The CDR3, as DNA: TGCGCCAGCAGCCAAGATAGGGAGGGGGAGCAGTACTTC.

The chain combines TRBV2 with TRBJ2-1; D possibly corresponds to TRBD2 (5 bases). V lost 6 bases to trimming and J lost 7 bases, with 13 bases between them. Germline V CDR1 and CDR2: SNHLY, FYNNEI. The CDR3 contains 13 residues. CDR3 sequence reads: CASSWRAFNEQFF. The CDR3 nucleotides read TGTGCCAGCAGCTGGCGGGCTTTTAATGAGCAGTTCTTC.

This clone turned up a few times. The rearrangement joins TRBV6-1 to TRBJ2-7, with 9 bases that match TRBD1. The germline V gene encodes CDR1 MNHNS and CDR2 SASEGT. V lost 6 bases, J lost 6 bases, and 9 bases stayed unmatched. The CDR3 length is 14 residues. The CDR3 coding sequence is TGTGCCAGCAGCCCTCTGGGACAGGGTACCGAGCAGTACTTC. This encodes CASSPLGQGTEQYF.

The chain employs TRBV27 and TRBJ1-1; no clear D. Trimming cost V 6 bases and J 8 bases, with 13 bases left between them. CDR1 is MNHEY, CDR2 SMNVEV, per germline (reference sequence). This CDR3 comprises 12 residues. As DNA, the CDR3 is TGTGCCAGCAGATCTATCGGCGGGGAAGCTTTCTTT. It encodes CASRSIGGEAFF.

This chain uses TRBV9 with TRBJ1-1, with 7 bases matching TRBD1. The CDR3 runs 14 residues. V lost 2 bases and J lost 5; bases outside the gene matches: 6. Germline V gene lookup returns CDR1 SGDLS and CDR2 YYNGEE. The CDR3 DNA follows: TGTGCCAGCAGCGTTACAGGGGTAGGGACTGAAGCTTTCTTT. Its translation is CASSVTGVGTEAFF.

The genes are TRBV2 and TRBJ1-5; D uncertain. The V end lost 1 base, the J end lost 2 bases, and 6 bases lay between the germline ends. The CDR3 has 14 amino acids. The germline CDR1 and CDR2 sequences are SNHLY and FYNNEI. CDR3: CASSEERGNQPQHF. DNA of the CDR3: TGTGCCAGCAGTGAAGAGAGGGGCAATCAGCCCCAGCATTTT.